This T cell receptor (beta chain) was profiled in a study of blood T cells in healthy people across ages. Study results and caveats: Age showed a roughly linear inverse relationship with TCR beta diversity per million T cells.

The extraction recovered at least 5.5 micrograms of total RNA per sample. Then a second PCR, running about 6 to 12 cycles, was carried out with a sample-barcoded 5' primer and a J-beta primer mix. A tag from a template-switch adaptor with 12 random nucleotides marked each cDNA molecule. In TCRdb, the 5' RACE reads were re-called with MiXCR into one record per CDR3 protein. This table has over a million distinct CDR3 sequences, 35% to 55% appearing once. To note about this clonotype: The target antigen is unknown.

The specimen sequenced was blood. This clonotype originated in a woman in her sixties in good health.

As DNA, the CDR3 is TGTGCCAGCAGTCGGTGGGGCAATGAGCAGTTCTTC. Its protein product is CASSRWGNEQFF. The V call is TRBV2, the J call TRBJ2-1; D remains unclear. V lost 5 bases to trimming and J lost 6 bases, with 8 bases between them. The CDR3 has 12 amino acids. Germline V gene sequence: CDR1 SNHLY, CDR2 FYNNEI. Variable domain in full (rest from reference TRBV2 and TRBJ2-1): EPEVTQTPSHQVTQMGQEVILRCVPISNHLYFYWYRQILGQKVEFLVSFYNNEISEKSEIFDDQFSVERPDGSNFTLKIRSTKLEDSAMYFCASSRWGNEQFFGPGTRLTVL.